The 2 T cell receptor beta chains below all came from one sample that was sequenced in a study of human thymus T cells. Using immunoSEQ multiplex PCR, the repertoire was profiled, and TCRdb retains in-frame clones only, with some absent. The sample contains about 78,000 clones, 90% to 98% of which appear only once. The study used thymus tissue resected during corrective heart surgery. The sample was thymus tissue. These receptors were collected from a boy under two years old with a congenital heart defect but otherwise immunologically healthy.

The chain carries TRBV4-1 and TRBJ1-1, with unresolved D. The CDR3 extends over 14 amino acids. CDR1 MGHRA and CDR2 YSYEKL come from the germline V gene. V dropped 3 bases and J dropped 1 base, with 9 bases sitting between them. The CDR3 DNA follows: TGCGCCAGCAGCCATCATGCGAGGAACACTGAAGCTTTCTTT. Translation: CASSHHARNTEAFF.

The genes are TRBV4-3 and TRBJ2-7; 10 nucleotides line up with TRBD2. Germline values: CDR1 LGHNA, CDR2 YSLEER. This CDR3 contains 16 residues. J lost 7 bases, V lost 0 bases, and 9 bases had no gene match. CDR3 amino acids: CASSQDLAGEHTEQYF. The CDR3 DNA reads as TGCGCCAGCAGCCAAGACCTAGCGGGGGAGCACACGGAGCAGTACTTC.